These 21 T cell receptor beta chains share one sample of origin, sequenced in a study of blood T cells in healthy people across ages. Next came a second PCR, run for about 7 to 12 cycles, which used a sample-barcoded 5' primer along with a J-beta primer mix. Each CDR3 protein gets one entry after TCRdb re-called the 5' RACE reads with MiXCR. The repertoire holds about 640,000 distinct CDR3 sequences, under 65% seen once, with roughly 34% in the top ten. The specimen sequenced was blood. The receptors shown here come from a man in his 60s in good health.

The sample holds a few counts of this clonotype. The V and J genes are TRBV9 and TRBJ2-5; TRBD2 aligns across 7 bases. The CDR3 contains 13 residues. V dropped 7 bases and J dropped 5; count of bases not matched to a gene: 8. The germline V gene has CDR1 SGDLS and CDR2 YYNGEE. CDR3 sequence reads: CASSSVGGETQYF. The CDR3 DNA follows: TGTGCCAGCTCGTCGGTCGGGGGGGAGACCCAGTACTTC.

This chain connects TRBV5-1 to TRBJ1-1; D uncertain. Per germline, CDR1 SGHRS and CDR2 YFSETQ. V was cut by 5 bases and J by 8 bases, with 28 bases left in between. CDR3 size: 17 residues. CDR3 loop: CASSLRAAGPLEREAFF. In DNA, the CDR3 is TGCGCCAGCAGTTTGAGGGCGGCCGGCCCTCTCGAGAGGGAAGCTTTCTTT.

The chain links TRBV5-1 to TRBJ2-5; no definite D call. Between the trimmed V and J ends, which lost 0 bases and 5 bases, there was a span of 11 bases. Germline V gene lookup returns CDR1 SGHRS and CDR2 YFSETQ. This CDR3 has 14 residues. In nucleotides, the CDR3 is TGCGCCAGCAGCTTGGGTTCAGCGAGGGAGACCCAGTACTTC. This translates into CASSLGSARETQYF.

The chain carries TRBV5-1 and TRBJ1-1; perhaps TRBD1 as D (5 bases). The germline CDR1 and CDR2 sequences are SGHRS and YFSETQ. The CDR3 is made up of 16 amino acids. Trimming took off 3 bases at V and 0 bases at J, with 15 bases between the two ends. The CDR3 nucleotides are TGCGCCAGCAGCTCGGGGACCGGTGAGATGAACACTGAAGCTTTCTTT. Translating gives CASSSGTGEMNTEAFF.

The V call is TRBV6-2 or TRBV6-3, the J call TRBJ2-1, with TRBD1 matching over 9 bases. Germline-derived CDR1 and CDR2 are MNHEY and SVGEGT. This CDR3 comprises 15 residues. V gave up 6 bases and J gave up 6 bases; unmatched junction bases: 9. The chain's CDR3 is CASRPTGTGINEQFF. The CDR3 region has the DNA TGTGCCAGCAGACCGACCGGGACAGGGATCAATGAGCAGTTCTTC.

The CDR3 region is CASSLGGEMGLEGETQYF. DNA of the CDR3: TGTGCCAGCAGCTTGGGGGGCGAGATGGGCCTAGAGGGAGAGACCCAGTACTTC. The chain combines TRBV5-4 with TRBJ2-5; D possibly matches TRBD1 or TRBD2 (5 bases each). V was trimmed by 0 bases and J by 4 bases, leaving 22 bases between them. CDR1 SGHNT and CDR2 YYREEE come from the germline V gene (reference sequence). This CDR3 contains 18 residues.

This clonotype was seen a single time. This CDR3 is missing its conserved last phenylalanine or tryptophan, likely due to a read error. The genes are TRBV11-2 and TRBJ2-2; 7 bases align to TRBD1. The germline CDR1 and CDR2 sequences are SGHAT and FQNNGV. Trimming cost V 1 base and J 5 bases; bases outside gene matches: 10. CDR3 length equals 17 residues. The CDR3 is CASSLVAQGFPTGELFV. CDR3 DNA sequence: TGTGCCAGCAGCTTAGTAGCACAGGGGTTCCCAACCGGGGAGCTGTTTGTT.

The chain has TRBV3-1 and TRBJ2-1; no definite D call. In germline, CDR1 is LGHDT, CDR2 YNNKEL (reference sequence). V was shortened by 0 bases and J by 1 base, with 16 bases between the two germline ends. The CDR3 runs to 18 residues. CDR3 region: CASSQDDRSQVSYNEQFF. CDR3 coding DNA: TGTGCCAGCAGCCAAGATGATCGCTCCCAGGTATCCTACAATGAGCAGTTCTTC.

This clonotype was detected a few times. In nucleotides, the CDR3 is TGTGCCAGCAGTGACCAGATAAACATTCAGTACTTC. Its translation: CASSDQINIQYF. The V gene is TRBV12-3 or TRBV12-4, the J gene TRBJ2-4, with no clear D. This CDR3 comprises 12 residues. The ends were cut back, 5 bases at V and 6 bases at J, with 8 bases in the middle.

This chain connects TRBV4-1 to TRBJ2-1; 7 positions match TRBD2. V was clipped by 6 bases and J by 8 bases; unmatched bases: 7. Germline V gene data show CDR1 as MGHRA and CDR2 as YSYEKL. CDR3 length: 13 amino acids. Written as DNA, the CDR3 is TGCGCCAGCAGTCGGACTAGGTCCTATGAGCAGTTCTTC. Translating it yields CASSRTRSYEQFF.

V is TRBV9 and J is TRBJ2-4; no firm D call. The last part of the DNA fits TRBJ2-7 better; the J call may be wrong. Germline loops: CDR1 SGDLS, CDR2 YYNGEE. The CDR3 contains 13 residues. In nucleotides, the CDR3 is TGTGCCAGCAGCCCCCAGCTAGGTTACGAGCAGTACTTC. Its protein product is CASSPQLGYEQYF.

Only a few counts were recorded for this clonotype. The chain joins TRBV6-2 or TRBV6-3 to TRBJ1-6, with 9 positions matching TRBD1. The V segment lost 2 bases and the J segment 4 bases; nucleotides outside the gene matches: 3. Germline values: CDR1 MNHEY, CDR2 SVGEGT. This CDR3 is 16 amino acids long. In DNA, the CDR3 is TGTGCCAGCAGTTACCTGACAGGGGGTTATAATTCACCCCTCCACTTT. Protein: CASSYLTGGYNSPLHF.

The rearrangement joins TRBV7-9 to TRBJ2-1; D is perhaps TRBD2 (7 bases). The V end lost 1 base, the J end lost 8 bases, and 18 bases lay between the germline ends. Per the germline V gene, CDR1 is SEHNR and CDR2 is FQNEAQ (reference sequence). The CDR3 runs to 16 residues. The CDR3 protein is CASSLVFGGPSDEQFF. CDR3 bases: TGTGCCAGCAGCTTAGTATTCGGGGGGCCGAGTGATGAGCAGTTCTTC.

Details on this clonotype: This may be a read error: a much more frequent sequence differs by one nucleotide. V is TRBV5-1 and J is TRBJ2-3; the match to TRBD1 covers 7 bases. Germline V lookup: CDR1 SGHRS, CDR2 YFSETQ. This CDR3 has 14 amino acids. V shed 0 bases, J shed 6 bases, and the junction held 4 bases outside the gene matches. CDR3 sequence: CASSLEGAPDTQYF. CDR3 sequence (DNA): TGCGCCAGCAGCTTGGAGGGGGCGCCGGATACGCAGTATTTT.

The V call is TRBV20-1, the J call TRBJ2-4, with 7 bases identical to TRBD1. Trimming took 0 bases from V and 11 from J; bases not matched to a gene: 10. CDR1 and CDR2 from the germline V gene are DFQATT and SNEGSKA (reference sequence). The CDR3 consists of 14 residues. CDR3 nucleotides: TGCAGTGCTAGAGACGCAGGGGGAAGAGGCCTTCAGTACTTC. Residues: CSARDAGGRGLQYF.

V is TRBV7-2 and J is TRBJ2-3; D gene ambiguous. The CDR3 is made up of 14 amino acids. V was cut by 2 bases and J by 2 bases, with 8 bases left in between. Germline CDR1 and CDR2: SGHTA and FQGNSA. CDR3 nucleotide sequence: TGTGCCAGCAGCTTACCCCCGGCCACAGATACGCAGTATTTT. Protein: CASSLPPATDTQYF.

This clonotype was counted a few times. The rearrangement uses TRBV5-1 and TRBJ2-7; D unresolved. The CDR3 loop spans 15 amino acids. Trimming pared 4 bases from V and 0 bases from J, leaving 14 bases between. CDR1 is SGHRS and CDR2 is YFSETQ in the germline V gene. The CDR3 loop reads CASSPTTLTSYEQYF. DNA of the CDR3: TGCGCCAGCAGCCCCACGACGCTAACCTCCTACGAGCAGTACTTC.

The J gene is TRBJ1-2, the V gene TRBV20-1; 9 bases map to TRBD1. CDR1 DFQATT and CDR2 SNEGSKA come from the germline V gene (reference sequence). V trimming: 5 bases; J trimming: 8 bases; junction bases outside the gene matches: 6. The CDR3 contains 12 residues. CDR3 DNA sequence: TGCAGTGCTGCTACAGGGGGCACGGGCTACACCTTC. It encodes CSAATGGTGYTF.

The chain uses TRBV29-1 and TRBJ1-2, with 7 bases matching TRBD1. The V gene end was trimmed by 8 bases and the J gene end by 8 bases; junction bases not matched to a gene: 8. This CDR3 has 11 amino acids. Germline CDR1 SQVTM, CDR2 ANQGSEA. The CDR3 spells CSSRQGLGYTF. The CDR3 nucleotides are TGCAGCTCCCGACAGGGTCTCGGCTACACCTTC.

This rearrangement joins TRBV7-9 to TRBJ2-5; tentatively, D is TRBD1 or TRBD2 (5 bases each). The J call is in doubt because the DNA end fits TRBJ2-4 better. This CDR3 contains 16 residues. Germline values: CDR1 SEHNR, CDR2 FQNEAQ (reference sequence). CDR3 sequence reads: CASSLVGREAKNIQYF. The CDR3 nucleotides read TGTGCCAGCAGCTTAGTGGGCAGGGAGGCCAAAAACATTCAGTACTTC.

This chain links TRBV6-6 with TRBJ2-6; no clear D. Germline V gives CDR1 MNHNY, CDR2 SVGAGI (reference sequence). This CDR3 is built from 15 residues. V gave up 4 bases and J gave up 0 bases, with 7 bases separating them. The chain's CDR3 is CASSSSASGANVLTF. CDR3 in DNA: TGTGCCAGCAGTTCGTCAGCCTCTGGGGCCAACGTCCTGACTTTC.